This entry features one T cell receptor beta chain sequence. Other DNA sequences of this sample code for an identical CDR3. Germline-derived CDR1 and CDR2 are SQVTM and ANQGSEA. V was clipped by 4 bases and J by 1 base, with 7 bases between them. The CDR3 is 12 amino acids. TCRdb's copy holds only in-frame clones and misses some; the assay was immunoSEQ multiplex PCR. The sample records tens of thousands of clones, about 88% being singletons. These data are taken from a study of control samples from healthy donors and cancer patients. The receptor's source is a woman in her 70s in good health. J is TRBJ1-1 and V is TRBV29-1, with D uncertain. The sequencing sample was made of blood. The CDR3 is CSVGTANTEAFF. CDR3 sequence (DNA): TGCAGCGTTGGGACGGCGAACACTGAAGCTTTCTTT. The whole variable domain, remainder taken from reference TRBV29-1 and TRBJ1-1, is SAVISQKPSRDICQRGTSLTIQCQVDSQVTMMFWYRQQPGQSLTLIATANQGSEATYESGFVIDKFPISRPNLTFSTLTVSNMSPEDSSIYLCSVGTANTEAFFGQGTRLTVV.